Listed below are T cell receptor beta chains from one sample, sequenced in a study of T cell responses to AZD1222 COVID-19 vaccine. TCRdb keeps only in-frame clones here, not all; method: immunoSEQ multiplex PCR. The table records 75,000 to 100,000 clones, over 85% of them present only once. Specimen: peripheral blood, collected on day 0 of AZD1222 vaccination. These receptors were collected from an adult in good health. Each CDR3 is given with its conserved first and last residue. D genes are given only for firm matches. Size tells how often a clone was seen (once, few, many) or the class of an expanded clone, and some rows leave it out.

V gene: TRBV2
D gene: NA
clone size: NA
J gene: TRBJ1-4
CDR3 protein: CASSEPRGKLFF
CDR3 DNA: TGTGCCAGCAGCGAACCCAGGGGAAAACTGTTTTTT

V gene: TRBV4-3
D gene: NA
clone size: NA
J gene: TRBJ1-1
CDR3 protein: CASSLGTRNTEAFF
CDR3 DNA: TGCGCCAGCAGCCTTGGGACACGGAACACTGAAGCTTTCTTT

V gene: TRBV4-1
D gene: NA
clone size: NA
J gene: TRBJ2-2
CDR3 protein: CASSHDGPAPGELFF
CDR3 DNA: TGCGCCAGCAGCCATGATGGTCCGGCCCCCGGTGAGCTGTTTTTT

V gene: TRBV5-4
D gene: TRBD2
clone size: NA
J gene: TRBJ2-1
CDR3 protein: CASSLEAGAFYYEQFF
CDR3 DNA: TGTGCCAGCAGCTTGGAAGCGGGGGCCTTCTATTATGAGCAGTTCTTC

V gene: TRBV3-1/TRBV3-2
D gene: NA
clone size: few
J gene: TRBJ2-2
CDR3 protein: CASSLTGELFF
CDR3 DNA: TGTGCCAGCAGCCTCACCGGGGAGCTGTTTTTT

V gene: TRBV5-1
D gene: TRBD2
clone size: NA
J gene: TRBJ2-1
CDR3 protein: CASSHIAGGYNEQFF
CDR3 DNA: TGCGCCAGCAGCCATATAGCGGGAGGCTACAATGAGCAGTTCTTC

V gene: TRBV6-5
D gene: NA
clone size: NA
J gene: TRBJ1-6
CDR3 protein: CASTTPGRSPLHF
CDR3 DNA: TGTGCCAGCACCACGCCAGGGCGCTCACCCCTCCACTTT

V gene: TRBV11-3
D gene: NA
clone size: NA
J gene: TRBJ2-1
CDR3 protein: CASSLQAGPYNEQFF
CDR3 DNA: TGTGCCAGCAGCTTACAAGCGGGCCCCTACAATGAGCAGTTCTTC

V gene: TRBV7-9
D gene: TRBD1
clone size: once
J gene: TRBJ1-3
CDR3 protein: CASSRTGPSSGNTIYF
CDR3 DNA: TGTGCCAGCAGCCGGACAGGGCCGAGCTCTGGAAACACCATATATTTT

V gene: TRBV6-2/TRBV6-3
D gene: TRBD2
clone size: NA
J gene: TRBJ2-7
CDR3 protein: CASSSGLAANYEQYF
CDR3 DNA: TGTGCCAGCAGTTCGGGACTAGCGGCAAACTACGAGCAGTACTTC

V gene: TRBV5-1
D gene: TRBD2
clone size: once
J gene: TRBJ2-3
CDR3 protein: CASSLALAETDTQYF
CDR3 DNA: TGCGCCAGCAGCTTGGCCCTAGCGGAAACAGATACGCAGTATTTT

V gene: TRBV5-1
D gene: NA
clone size: NA
J gene: TRBJ2-1
CDR3 protein: CASSLGTSRHEQFF
CDR3 DNA: TGCGCCAGCAGCTTGGGCACTAGCAGGCATGAGCAGTTCTTC

V gene: TRBV5-1
D gene: NA
clone size: NA
J gene: TRBJ2-2
CDR3 protein: CASSFGTATGELFF
CDR3 DNA: TGCGCCAGCAGCTTTGGAACGGCCACCGGGGAGCTGTTTTTT

V gene: TRBV10-3
D gene: NA
clone size: NA
J gene: TRBJ1-1
CDR3 protein: CAISESKGPEAFF
CDR3 DNA: TGTGCCATCAGTGAGTCGAAGGGTCCTGAAGCTTTCTTT

V gene: TRBV5-5
D gene: NA
clone size: NA
J gene: TRBJ1-1
CDR3 protein: CASSLISNTEAFF
CDR3 DNA: TGTGCCAGCAGCTTGATTTCGAACACTGAAGCTTTCTTT

V gene: TRBV12-3/TRBV12-4
D gene: NA
clone size: NA
J gene: TRBJ1-2
CDR3 protein: CASRVWDSGGYTF
CDR3 DNA: TGTGCCAGCAGGGTCTGGGACTCAGGTGGCTACACCTTC

V gene: TRBV7-3
D gene: NA
clone size: NA
J gene: TRBJ2-2
CDR3 protein: CASSSRGRGTGELFF
CDR3 DNA: TGTGCCAGCAGCTCGCGCGGACGGGGCACCGGGGAGCTGTTTTTT

V gene: TRBV19
D gene: NA
clone size: NA
J gene: TRBJ1-6
CDR3 protein: CASRADLSYNSPLHF
CDR3 DNA: TGTGCCAGTAGGGCGGACCTCTCCTATAATTCACCCCTCCACTTT

V gene: TRBV7-9
D gene: NA
clone size: NA
J gene: TRBJ2-7
CDR3 protein: CASSSSGRDSYEQYF
CDR3 DNA: TGTGCCAGCAGCTCCAGCGGCAGGGACTCCTACGAGCAGTACTTC

V gene: TRBV7-3
D gene: TRBD2
clone size: NA
J gene: TRBJ2-7
CDR3 protein: CASSSQPFLAGKYEQYF
CDR3 DNA: TGTGCCAGCAGCTCTCAGCCTTTCCTAGCGGGAAAATACGAGCAGTACTTC

V gene: TRBV5-1
D gene: NA
clone size: NA
J gene: TRBJ2-1
CDR3 protein: CASSLALGTQLNEQFF
CDR3 DNA: TGCGCCAGCAGCTTGGCCTTGGGGACGCAACTCAATGAGCAGTTCTTC

V gene: TRBV2
D gene: TRBD2
clone size: few
J gene: TRBJ2-7
CDR3 protein: CAGRTSAGEQYF
CDR3 DNA: TGTGCCGGCAGGACTAGCGCCGGCGAGCAGTACTTC

V gene: TRBV18
D gene: NA
clone size: NA
J gene: TRBJ1-1
CDR3 protein: CASSPPTSSSNTEAFF
CDR3 DNA: TGTGCCAGCTCACCACCGACAAGCAGCTCAAACACTGAAGCTTTCTTT

V gene: TRBV19
D gene: NA
clone size: NA
J gene: TRBJ1-1
CDR3 protein: CASSTLGREAFF
CDR3 DNA: TGTGCCAGTAGTACCTTGGGCAGGGAAGCTTTCTTT